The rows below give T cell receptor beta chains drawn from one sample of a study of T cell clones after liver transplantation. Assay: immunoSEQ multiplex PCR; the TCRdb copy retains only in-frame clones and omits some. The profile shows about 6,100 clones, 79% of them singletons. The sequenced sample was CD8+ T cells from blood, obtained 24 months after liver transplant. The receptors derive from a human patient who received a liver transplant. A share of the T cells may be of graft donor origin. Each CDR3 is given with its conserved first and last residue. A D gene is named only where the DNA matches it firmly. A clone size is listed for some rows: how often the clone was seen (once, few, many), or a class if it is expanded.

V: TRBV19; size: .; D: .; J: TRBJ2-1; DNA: TGTGCCAGTAGTATAGGACTTTTGGAGCAGTTCTTC; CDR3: CASSIGLLEQFF
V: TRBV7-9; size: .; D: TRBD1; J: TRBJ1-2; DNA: TGTGCCAGCAGCCGAGACAGGGGTGATGGCTACACCTTC; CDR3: CASSRDRGDGYTF
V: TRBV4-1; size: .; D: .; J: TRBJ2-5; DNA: TGCGCCAGCAGCCAAGGCCAGGGAGAAGAGACCCAGTACTTC; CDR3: CASSQGQGEETQYF
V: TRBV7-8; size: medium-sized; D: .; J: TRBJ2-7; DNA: TGTGCCAGCAGCTTAGATTTCTACGAGCAGTACTTC; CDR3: CASSLDFYEQYF
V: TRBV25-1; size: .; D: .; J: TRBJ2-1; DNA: TGTGCCAGCAGTGTTACGGTTGATGAGCAGTTCTTC; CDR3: CASSVTVDEQFF
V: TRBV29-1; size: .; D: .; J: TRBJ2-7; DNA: TGCAGCGCCCAGACAGCTTTCTCCTACGAGCAGTACTTC; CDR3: CSAQTAFSYEQYF
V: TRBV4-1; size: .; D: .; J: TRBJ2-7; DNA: TGCGCCAGCAGCCTCGCGGTGGGCACCTACGAGCAGTACTTC; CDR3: CASSLAVGTYEQYF
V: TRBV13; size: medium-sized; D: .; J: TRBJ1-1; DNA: TGTGCCAGCAGCTCCGACGTTGAAGCTTTCTTT; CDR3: CASSSDVEAFF
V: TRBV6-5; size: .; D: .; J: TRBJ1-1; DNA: TGTGCCAGCAGTTACGCCCCCAACACTGAAGCTTTCTTT; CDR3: CASSYAPNTEAFF
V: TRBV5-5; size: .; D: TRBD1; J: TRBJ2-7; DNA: TGTGCCAGCAGCTTTCAGGCCGAGGGGGCTTCTTTGGCTATTTACGAGCAGTACTTC; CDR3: CASSFQAEGASLAIYEQYF
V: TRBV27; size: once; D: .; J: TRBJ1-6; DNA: TGTGCCAGCAGACTAACAGGGTTGGTTTCACCCCTCCACTTT; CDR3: CASRLTGLVSPLHF
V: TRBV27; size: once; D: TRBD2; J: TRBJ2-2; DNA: TGTGCCAGCAGCGTTAGCGGGAGGGCCGCCGGGGAGCTGTTTTTT; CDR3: CASSVSGRAAGELFF
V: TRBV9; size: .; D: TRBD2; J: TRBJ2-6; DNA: TGTGCCCAGAGTAGCGGGAGTCCGGTAGGGGCCAACGTCCTGACTTTC; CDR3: CAQSSGSPVGANVLTF
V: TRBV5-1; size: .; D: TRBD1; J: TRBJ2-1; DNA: TGCGCCAGCAGCTCCGGGACAGGGTTCTACAATGAGCAGTTCTTC; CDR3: CASSSGTGFYNEQFF
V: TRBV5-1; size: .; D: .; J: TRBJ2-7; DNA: TGCGCCAGCAGTACAGGTAGCTCCTACGAGCAGTACTTC; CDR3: CASSTGSSYEQYF
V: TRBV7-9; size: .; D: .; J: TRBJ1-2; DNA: TGTGCCAGCGACGACCCTCAGGGATCTAACTATGGCTACACCTTC; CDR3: CASDDPQGSNYGYTF
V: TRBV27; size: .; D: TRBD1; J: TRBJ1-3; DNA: TGTGCCAGCAGTGTGACAGGGGGCGGGTCTGGAAACACCATATATTTT; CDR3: CASSVTGGGSGNTIYF
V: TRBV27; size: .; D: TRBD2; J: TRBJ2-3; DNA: TGTGCCAGCAGTCAATGGGGACTAGCGGAGACAGATACGCAGTATTTT; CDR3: CASSQWGLAETDTQYF
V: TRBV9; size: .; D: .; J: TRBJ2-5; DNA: TGTGCCAGCAGCGGGGGACAAGAGACCCAGTACTTC; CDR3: CASSGGQETQYF
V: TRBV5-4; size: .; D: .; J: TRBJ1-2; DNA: TGTGCCAGCAGCTTGGGAGACTTCAGTGGCTACACCTTC; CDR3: CASSLGDFSGYTF
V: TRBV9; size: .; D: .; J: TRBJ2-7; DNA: TGTGCCAGCAGCAATCCATCGGACGAGCAGTACTTC; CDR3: CASSNPSDEQYF
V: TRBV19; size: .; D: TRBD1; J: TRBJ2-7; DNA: TGTGCCAGTAGTACGGGACAGGGCTACGAGCAGTACTTC; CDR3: CASSTGQGYEQYF
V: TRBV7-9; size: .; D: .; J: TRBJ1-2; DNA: TGTGCCAGCAGCTCCCGACCGCTACAAGGCTACACCTTC; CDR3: CASSSRPLQGYTF
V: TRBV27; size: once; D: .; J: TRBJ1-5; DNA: TGTGCCAGCAGTTTATTTTCAGGTAGCAATCAGCCCCAGCATTTT; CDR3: CASSLFSGSNQPQHF
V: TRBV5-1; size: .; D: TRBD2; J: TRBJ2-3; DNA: TGCGCCAGCAGCTTGGAGACTAGCGGAGTACTAGATACGCAGTATTTT; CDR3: CASSLETSGVLDTQYF
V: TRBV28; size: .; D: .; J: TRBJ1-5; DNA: TGTGCCAGCAATTTAGCCCCGGCAGTCGGGGATCAGCCCCAGCATTTT; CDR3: CASNLAPAVGDQPQHF
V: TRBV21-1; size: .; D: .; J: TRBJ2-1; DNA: TGTGCCAGCAGCATCACCGGGACGAAGAACAATGAGCAGTTCTTC; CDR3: CASSITGTKNNEQFF
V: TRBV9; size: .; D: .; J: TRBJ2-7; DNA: TGTGCCAGCAGCCCAAGCGGGTTCGCTTACGAGCAGTACTTC; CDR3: CASSPSGFAYEQYF
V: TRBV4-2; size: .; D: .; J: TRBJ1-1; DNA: TGTGCCAGCAGCCAGTTGGGGGGGAACACTGAAGCTTTCTTT; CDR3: CASSQLGGNTEAFF
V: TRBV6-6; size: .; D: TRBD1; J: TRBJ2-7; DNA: TGTGCCAGCTCGAGGGGGCCTGACCGTTACGAGCAGTACTTC; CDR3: CASSRGPDRYEQYF
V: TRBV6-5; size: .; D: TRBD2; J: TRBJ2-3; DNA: TGTGCCAGCACCAAAACTAGCGGGGGGGCGGATACGCAGTATTTT; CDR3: CASTKTSGGADTQYF
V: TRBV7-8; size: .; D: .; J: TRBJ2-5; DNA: TGTGCCAGCAGGATAGGGGGTATGACGGGGGAAAGGATAGAGACCCAGTACTTC; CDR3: CASRIGGMTGERIETQYF
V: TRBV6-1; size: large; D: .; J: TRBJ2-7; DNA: TGTGCCAGCAGTGAAGCGACAGGTTACAACGAGCAGTACTTC; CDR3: CASSEATGYNEQYF
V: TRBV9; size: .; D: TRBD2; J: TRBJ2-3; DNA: TGTGCCAGCAGCGTTTCACCGGGACTAGTGACCGTAAGGGATACGCAGTATTTT; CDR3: CASSVSPGLVTVRDTQYF
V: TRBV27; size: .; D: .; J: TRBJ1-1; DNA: TGTGCCAGCAGTTTAATGCCAGGGGAAATTGAAGCTTTCTTT; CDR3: CASSLMPGEIEAFF
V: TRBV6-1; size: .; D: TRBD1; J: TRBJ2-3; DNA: TGTGCCAGCAGTGGGGGACAGGCCACAGATACGCAGTATTTT; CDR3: CASSGGQATDTQYF
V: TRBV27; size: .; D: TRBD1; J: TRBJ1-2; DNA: TGTGCCAGCAGTTCCCAGACAGGGAACTATGGCTACACCTTC; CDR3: CASSSQTGNYGYTF
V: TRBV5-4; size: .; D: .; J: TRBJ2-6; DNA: TGTGCCAGCAGGGGCACCACCAGACAAAGTCGGGCCAACGTCCTGACTTTC; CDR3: CASRGTTRQSRANVLTF
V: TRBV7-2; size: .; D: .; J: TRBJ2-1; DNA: TGTGCCAGCAGCTTAATCAATGAGCAGTTCTTC; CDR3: CASSLINEQFF
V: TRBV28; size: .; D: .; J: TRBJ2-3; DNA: TGTGCCAGCAGTTTATTGGTCGCGGGACTCCGCAGCACAGATACGCAGTATTTT; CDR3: CASSLLVAGLRSTDTQYF
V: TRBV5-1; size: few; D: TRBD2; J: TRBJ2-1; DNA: TGCGCCAGCAGCTTTAGCGGGGGAACCTACAATGAGCAGTTCTTC; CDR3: CASSFSGGTYNEQFF
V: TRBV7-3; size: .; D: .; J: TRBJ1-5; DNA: TGTGCCAGCAGCTTAACAGGACAGAGCAATCAGCCCCAGCATTTT; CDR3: CASSLTGQSNQPQHF
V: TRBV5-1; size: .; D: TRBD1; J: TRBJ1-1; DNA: TGCGCCAGCAGCCAGGACAGGGCCGAAGCTTTCTTT; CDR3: CASSQDRAEAFF
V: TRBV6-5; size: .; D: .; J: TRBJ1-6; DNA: TGTGCCAGCAGTTACACGCAGGGGCAGCAATCACCCCTCCACTTT; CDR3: CASSYTQGQQSPLHF
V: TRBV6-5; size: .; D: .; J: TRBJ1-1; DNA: TGTGCCAGCAGTTACTCCCGGACAGCGAACACTGAAGCTTTCTTT; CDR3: CASSYSRTANTEAFF
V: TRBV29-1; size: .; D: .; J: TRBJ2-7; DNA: TGCAGCGTTGAAGACCCACAGGAGACCTACGAGCAGTACTTC; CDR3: CSVEDPQETYEQYF
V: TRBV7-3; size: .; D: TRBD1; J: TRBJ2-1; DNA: TGTGCCAGCAGTCTTACCGGGACAGGGTTCCACAATGAGCAGTTCTTC; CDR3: CASSLTGTGFHNEQFF
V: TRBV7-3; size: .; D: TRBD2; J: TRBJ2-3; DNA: TGTGCCAGCAGTCTCGATCCTCCTCTAGCGGGGACGAGGAATACGCAGTATTTT; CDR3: CASSLDPPLAGTRNTQYF
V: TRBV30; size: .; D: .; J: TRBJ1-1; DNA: TGTGCCTGGAGTGTTGGTGCGAACACTGAAGCTTTCTTT; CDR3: CAWSVGANTEAFF
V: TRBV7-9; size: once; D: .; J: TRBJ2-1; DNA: TGTAATAGCAATGAGCAGTTCTTC; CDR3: CNSNEQFF
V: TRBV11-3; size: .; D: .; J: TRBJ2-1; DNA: TGTGCCAGCAGCTTAGAGTGGACAGTTAATGAGCAGTTCTTC; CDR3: CASSLEWTVNEQFF
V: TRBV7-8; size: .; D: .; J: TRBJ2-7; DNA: TGTGCCCTCGCGGTCGAGGGGGGCGAGCAGTACTTC; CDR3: CALAVEGGEQYF
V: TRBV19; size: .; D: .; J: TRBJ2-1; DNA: TGTGCCAGTAGTATAGGTGACTACAATGAGCAGTTCTTC; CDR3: CASSIGDYNEQFF
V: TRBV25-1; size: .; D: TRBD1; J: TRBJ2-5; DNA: TGTGCCAGCAGTGAAGGACAGGGCTCCCAGTACTTC; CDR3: CASSEGQGSQYF
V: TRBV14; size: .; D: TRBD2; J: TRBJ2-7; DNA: TGTGCCAGCAGCCTAAATAGCGGGGGGACCTACGAGCAGTACTTC; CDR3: CASSLNSGGTYEQYF
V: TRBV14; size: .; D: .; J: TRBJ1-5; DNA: TGTGCCAGCAGCCAAGATAGGCGGCTTCGGGGCAATCAGCCCCGGCATTTT; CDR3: CASSQDRRLRGNQPRHF
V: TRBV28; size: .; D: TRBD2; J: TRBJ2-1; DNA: TGTGCCAGCAGCGTGGGACTAGCTGTTGACAATGAGCAGTTCTTC; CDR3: CASSVGLAVDNEQFF
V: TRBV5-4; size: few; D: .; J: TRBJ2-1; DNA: TGTGCCAGCAGCTTATCACAGGGTCCTCATGAGCAGTTCTTC; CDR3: CASSLSQGPHEQFF